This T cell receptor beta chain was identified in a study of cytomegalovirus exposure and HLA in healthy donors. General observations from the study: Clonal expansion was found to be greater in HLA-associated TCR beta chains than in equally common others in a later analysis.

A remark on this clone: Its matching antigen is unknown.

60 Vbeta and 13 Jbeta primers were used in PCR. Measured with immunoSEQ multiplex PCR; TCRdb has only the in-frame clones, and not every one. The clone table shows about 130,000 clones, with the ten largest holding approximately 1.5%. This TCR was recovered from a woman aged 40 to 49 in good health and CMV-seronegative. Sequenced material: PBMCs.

CDR3 sequence: CASGRGAGGYTF. The CDR3 DNA sequence: TGTGCCAGCGGACGGGGGGCGGGAGGCTACACCTTC. V and J are TRBV28 and TRBJ1-2; tentative D call: TRBD1 (6 bases). Germline CDR1 and CDR2: MDHEN and SYDVKM. V lost 8 bases and J 8 bases, leaving 15 bases between the germline ends. This CDR3 region has 12 residues.